The source of this T cell receptor beta chain is a study of PD-1 blockade in classical Hodgkin lymphoma. A remark on this clone: Its antigen is currently unknown.

Here immunoSEQ multiplex PCR was the method, and the copy in TCRdb shows in-frame clones only, minus some. The sample carries around 45,000 clones, approximately 79% recorded once. Findings and caveats of the study: The diversity seen at baseline in complete responders resembled that of newly diagnosed patients.

Trimming at V came to 0 bases and at J to 5 bases, leaving 9 bases not matched to a gene. Germline V lookup: CDR1 SGHTA, CDR2 FQGNSA. The CDR3 runs 17 residues. There was relapse after autologous stem cell transplantation in every patient, and there was variation in brentuximab vedotin exposure. Best overall response was complete response, partial response or progressive disease in these relapsed/refractory classical Hodgkin lymphoma patients. This TCR was sampled from a human donor with classical Hodgkin lymphoma. Material: peripheral blood mononuclear cells (PBMCs), obtained before the second cycle of nivolumab. The gene calls are TRBV7-2 and TRBJ2-1, with 8 bases matching TRBD1. The DNA for the CDR3 is TGTGCCAGCAGCTTAGCGGTAGGACAGGGCCCCCACAATGAGCAGTTCTTC. It is translated as CASSLAVGQGPHNEQFF.